This record concerns one T cell receptor beta chain sequence. The data belong to a study of control samples from healthy donors and cancer patients. The repertoire was sequenced with immunoSEQ multiplex PCR; TCRdb's copy has only in-frame clones and lacks some. The table records tens of thousands of clones, around 89% of them present only once. Trimming cost V 6 bases and J 6 bases, with 14 bases left between them. Germline loops: CDR1 MNHEY, CDR2 SMNVEV (reference sequence). The CDR3 has 13 amino acids. This TCR was recovered from a woman aged 65 to 85 in good health. The sequenced sample consisted of blood. The V and J genes are TRBV27 and TRBJ1-2, with D possibly TRBD1 on 6 matching bases. The CDR3 DNA follows: TGTGCCAGCAGCCCCTACAGGGCCCATGGCTACACCTTC. It codes for CASSPYRAHGYTF.